One sample yielded the 9 T cell receptor beta chains listed below, sequenced in a study of T cell responses to AZD1222 COVID-19 vaccine. Profiling relied on immunoSEQ multiplex PCR, and the TCRdb table lists in-frame clones only, not all of them. The sample yields roughly 70,000 clones, around 79% seen once. The material sequenced was peripheral blood, taken on day 0 of MenACWY control vaccination. The receptors stem from an adult in good health.

V gene TRBV4-3 combines with J gene TRBJ1-6, with no clear D. With 0 bases removed from V and 10 bases from J, the gap between germline ends came to 7 bases. The germline V gene encodes CDR1 LGHNA and CDR2 YSLEER. The CDR3 totals 13 residues. CDR3 in DNA: TGCGCCAGCAGCCAAGATCCAGCATCACCCCTCCACTTT. Protein product: CASSQDPASPLHF.

In DNA, the CDR3 is TGTGCCAGCAGCCGGACCCCTAGCGGGAGTTACAATGAGCAGTTCTTC. Translated, it gives CASSRTPSGSYNEQFF. The chain uses TRBV5-5 and TRBJ2-1, with TRBD2 identical over 10 bases. Germline CDR1 SGHKS, CDR2 YYEKEE (reference sequence). The junction had 8 bases not matched to a gene; V was cut back by 4 bases and J by 4 bases. The length of the CDR3 is 16 residues. The whole variable domain, remainder taken from reference TRBV5-5 and TRBJ2-1, is DAGVTQSPTHLIKTRGQQVTLRCSPISGHKSVSWYQQVLGQGPQFIFQYYEKEERGRGNFPDRFSARQFPNYSSELNVNALLLGDSALYLCASSRTPSGSYNEQFFGPGTRLTVL.

The chain combines TRBV30 with TRBJ1-1; D unresolved. CDR1 is GTSNPN and CDR2 is SVGIG in the germline V gene (reference sequence). V gave up 4 bases and J gave up 4 bases, with 13 bases separating them. This CDR3 comprises 13 residues. The CDR3 spells CAWIRGEGTEAFF. CDR3 sequence (DNA): TGTGCCTGGATACGAGGTGAGGGCACTGAAGCTTTCTTT.

The V and J genes are TRBV7-2 and TRBJ2-1; perhaps TRBD1 as D (6 bases). This CDR3 has 15 amino acids. V shed 3 bases and J shed 2 bases, with 11 bases lying between them. The germline V gene encodes CDR1 SGHTA and CDR2 FQGNSA. DNA for the CDR3: TGTGCCAGCAGCTTTAGGGGGTTGCCCTACAATGAGCAGTTCTTC. Amino acids: CASSFRGLPYNEQFF.

The gene calls are TRBV5-1 and TRBJ2-7; D might be TRBD1 or TRBD2, each matching 5 bases. This CDR3 contains 14 residues. Germline V gives CDR1 SGHRS, CDR2 YFSETQ. V lost 4 bases and J 1 base, leaving 12 bases between the germline ends. In nucleotides, the CDR3 is TGCGCCAGCAGCCCGGGGACGGGGTCCTACGAGCAGTACTTC. Translation: CASSPGTGSYEQYF. Filled out from reference TRBV5-1 and TRBJ2-7, the complete variable domain reads KAGVTQTPRYLIKTRGQQVTLSCSPISGHRSVSWYQQTPGQGLQFLFEYFSETQRNKGNFPGRFSGRQFSNSRSEMNVSTLELGDSALYLCASSPGTGSYEQYFGPGTRLTVT.

V gene TRBV6-1 combines with J gene TRBJ1-6; tentatively, D is TRBD1 (5 bases). CDR1 is MNHNS, CDR2 SASEGT, per germline. The germline V and J ends were trimmed by 3 bases and 7 bases, with 10 bases remaining between them. The CDR3 covers 14 residues. CDR3 in amino acids: CASSESGWNSPLHF. CDR3 nucleotides: TGTGCCAGCAGTGAGTCAGGGTGGAATTCACCCCTCCACTTT.

The chain is built from TRBV6-5 and TRBJ1-5; D is undetermined. This CDR3 is 13 amino acids long. CDR1 MNHEY and CDR2 SVGAGI come from the germline V gene. V was clipped by 5 bases and J by 0 bases, with 5 bases between them. CDR3 in amino acids: CASSPYSNQPQHF. The DNA for the CDR3 is TGTGCCAGCAGTCCGTATAGCAATCAGCCCCAGCATTTT.

This clone was seen at least ten times. This chain connects TRBV5-1 to TRBJ2-2; 8 bases align to TRBD1. CDR3 length: 14 residues. Unmatched junction bases numbered 4, after V lost 3 bases and J lost 6 bases. Germline-derived CDR1 and CDR2 are SGHRS and YFSETQ. The CDR3 protein is CASSSSQGAGELFF. The CDR3 nucleotides are TGCGCCAGCAGCTCGTCACAGGGGGCCGGGGAGCTGTTTTTT.

The rearrangement joins TRBV3-1 (or the pseudogene TRBV3-2) to TRBJ2-6, with D unclear. Germline V lookup: CDR1 LGHDT, CDR2 YNNKEL (reference sequence). V was cut by 6 bases and J by 5 bases, with 14 bases left in between. This CDR3 has 15 residues. The CDR3 region is CASSYGSGWANVLTF. In DNA, the CDR3 is TGTGCCAGCAGTTACGGGTCCGGTTGGGCCAACGTCCTGACTTTC.